This T cell receptor beta chain was captured by sequencing in a study of blood T cell repertoires in COVID-19. Participants' own reports of clinical history determined their cohort assignment. The method was immunoSEQ multiplex PCR; TCRdb's version includes in-frame clones alone and lacks a portion of them. The data contain some 150,000 clones, about 88% of them seen just once; the ten biggest clones take up around 0.77%. The table lists this clone with a count of one. This CDR3 contains 15 residues. Germline V gene sequence: CDR1 SEHNR, CDR2 FQNEAQ (reference sequence). The trim removed 5 bases at V and 1 base at J, leaving 5 bases unmatched.

This clonotype originated in a woman aged 18-29 years who had recovered from COVID-19. Sequenced: PBMCs or T cells enriched from blood (not recorded which). The chain uses TRBV7-9 and TRBJ1-1; TRBD1 agrees at 9 bases. The chain's CDR3 is CASSGTGTQNTEAFF. In nucleotides, the CDR3 is TGTGCCAGCAGCGGGACAGGGACTCAGAACACTGAAGCTTTCTTT.